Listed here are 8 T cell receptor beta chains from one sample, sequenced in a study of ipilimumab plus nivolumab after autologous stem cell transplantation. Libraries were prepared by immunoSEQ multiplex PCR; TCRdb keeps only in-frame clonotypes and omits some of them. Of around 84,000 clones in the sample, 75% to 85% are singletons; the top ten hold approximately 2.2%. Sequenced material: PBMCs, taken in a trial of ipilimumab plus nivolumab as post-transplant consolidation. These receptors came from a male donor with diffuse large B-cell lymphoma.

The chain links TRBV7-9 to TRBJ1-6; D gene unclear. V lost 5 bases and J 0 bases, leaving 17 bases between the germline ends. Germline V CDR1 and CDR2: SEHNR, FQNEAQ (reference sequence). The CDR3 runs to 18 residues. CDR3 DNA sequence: TGTGCCAGCAGCCCGCTAGGGCAGAGCAGCTCCTATAATTCACCCCTCCACTTT. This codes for CASSPLGQSSSYNSPLHF.

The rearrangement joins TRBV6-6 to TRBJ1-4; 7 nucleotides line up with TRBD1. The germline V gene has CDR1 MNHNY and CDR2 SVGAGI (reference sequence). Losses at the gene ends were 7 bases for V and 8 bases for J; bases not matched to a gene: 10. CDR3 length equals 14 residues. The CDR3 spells CASTMRQGREKLFF. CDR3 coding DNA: TGTGCCAGCACCATGAGACAGGGCAGGGAAAAACTGTTTTTT.

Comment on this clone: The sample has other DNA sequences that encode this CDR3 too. CDR3 DNA: TGCGCCAGCAGCTTGGGACGGCTCCAAGAGACCCAGTACTTC. It is translated as CASSLGRLQETQYF. The chain has TRBV5-1 and TRBJ2-5; D remains unclear. The CDR3 is made up of 14 amino acids. The germline V gene encodes CDR1 SGHRS and CDR2 YFSETQ. V was pared by 0 bases and J by 1 base, with 7 bases between.

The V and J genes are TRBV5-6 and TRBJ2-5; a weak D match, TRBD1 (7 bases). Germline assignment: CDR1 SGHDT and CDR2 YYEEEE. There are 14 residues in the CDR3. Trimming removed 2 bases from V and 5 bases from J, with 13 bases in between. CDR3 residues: CASSFQGGRETQYF. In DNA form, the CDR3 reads TGTGCCAGCAGCTTTCAGGGGGGCCGGGAGACCCAGTACTTC. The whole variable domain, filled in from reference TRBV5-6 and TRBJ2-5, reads DAGVTQSPTHLIKTRGQQVTLRCSPKSGHDTVSWYQQALGQGPQFIFQYYEEEERQRGNFPDRFSGHQFPNYSSELNVNALLLGDSALYLCASSFQGGRETQYFGPGTRLLVL.

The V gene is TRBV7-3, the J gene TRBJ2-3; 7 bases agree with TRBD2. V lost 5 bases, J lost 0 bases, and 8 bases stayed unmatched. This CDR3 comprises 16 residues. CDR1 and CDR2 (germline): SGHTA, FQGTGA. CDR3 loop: CASSETSVTSTDTQYF. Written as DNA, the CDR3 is TGTGCCAGCAGCGAAACTAGCGTTACTAGCACAGATACGCAGTATTTT.

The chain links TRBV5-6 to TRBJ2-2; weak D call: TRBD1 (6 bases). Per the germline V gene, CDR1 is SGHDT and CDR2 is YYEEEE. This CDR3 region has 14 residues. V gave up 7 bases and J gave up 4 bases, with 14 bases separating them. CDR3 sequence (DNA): TGTGCCAGCTCACAGGGCCTGGCCACCGGGGAGCTGTTTTTT. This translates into CASSQGLATGELFF.

The CDR3 loop reads CASRRAETQYF. The CDR3 DNA is TGTGCCTCTCGAAGGGCGGAGACCCAGTACTTC. V is TRBV6-5 and J is TRBJ2-5; D not resolved. Germline loops: CDR1 MNHEY, CDR2 SVGAGI. The length of the CDR3 is 11 residues. V lost 11 bases and J lost 5, with 12 bases in between.

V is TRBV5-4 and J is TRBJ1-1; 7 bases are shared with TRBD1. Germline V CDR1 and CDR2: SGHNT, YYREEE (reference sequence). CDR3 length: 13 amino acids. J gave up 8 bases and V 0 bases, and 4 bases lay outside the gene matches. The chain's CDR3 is CASSLVTGAEAFF. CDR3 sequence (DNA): TGTGCCAGCAGCTTGGTAACAGGGGCCGAAGCTTTCTTT.